Following are 8 T cell receptor beta chains from one sample sequenced in a study of PD-1 blockade in mismatch repair-deficient tumors. The time point: roughly ten-day in vitro stimulation with candidate neoantigen peptide 6. These receptors have no known antigen. Profiled with immunoSEQ multiplex PCR; TCRdb holds only in-frame clones, not every one. The sample has about 14,000 clones; approximately 90% are singletons. The source was cells cultured in vitro, collected from a patient treated with pembrolizumab. All receptors come from an adult with mismatch repair-deficient cancer.

This clone appeared once. J is TRBJ2-3 and V is TRBV29-1; D unclear. Germline CDR1 and CDR2: SQVTM and ANQGSEA. V dropped 6 bases and J dropped 0 bases, with 13 bases sitting between them. This CDR3 is built from 14 residues. The CDR3 bases are TGCAGCGTCCTTAAAGTATATAGCACAGATACGCAGTATTTT. Translation gives CSVLKVYSTDTQYF.

V and J are TRBV28 and TRBJ1-2; 9 bases align to TRBD1. This CDR3 region has 14 residues. V lost 6 bases to trimming and J lost 8 bases; unmatched junction nucleotides: 10. The germline V gene encodes CDR1 MDHEN and CDR2 SYDVKM. CDR3: CASSVPGQGTGYTF. DNA of the CDR3: TGTGCCAGCAGCGTACCGGGACAGGGTACCGGCTACACCTTC.

The chain links TRBV28 to TRBJ1-1; no clear D. The ends were cut back, 6 bases at V and 3 bases at J, with 14 bases in the middle. The V gene's germline CDR1 is MDHEN and CDR2 SYDVKM. This CDR3 region has 14 residues. The CDR3 loop reads CASSLAPGDTEAFF. The CDR3 nucleotides read TGTGCCAGCAGCTTAGCACCCGGGGACACTGAAGCTTTCTTT.

This sequence joins TRBV30 and TRBJ2-1; 9 nucleotides line up with TRBD1. The V gene end was trimmed by 6 bases and the J gene end by 6 bases; junction bases not matched to a gene: 9. CDR1 and CDR2 from the germline V gene are GTSNPN and SVGIG (reference sequence). CDR3 size: 14 residues. In DNA form, the CDR3 reads TGTGCCTGTTCCCGGGACAGGGCGTTCAATGAGCAGTTCTTC. This translates into CACSRDRAFNEQFF.

This clone was picked up one time. This chain links TRBV18 with TRBJ1-5; D is unresolved. Germline-derived CDR1 and CDR2 are KGHSH and LQKENI. Between the trimmed V and J ends, which lost 10 bases and 4 bases, there was a span of 14 bases. CDR3 length equals 13 residues. The CDR3 region has the DNA TGTGCCACCCAACTGGACGGTAATCAGCCCCAGCATTTT. Its protein is CATQLDGNQPQHF.

The chain recombines TRBV28 with TRBJ1-5; D is ambiguous. This CDR3 has 12 amino acids. V gave up 2 bases and J gave up 7 bases, with 6 bases separating them. The germline gives CDR1 MDHEN, CDR2 SYDVKM. Here the CDR3 DNA reads TGTGCCAGCAGTTTAACAGAGCAGCCCCAGCATTTT. This translates into CASSLTEQPQHF. Full variable domain (rest looked up from reference TRBV28 and TRBJ1-5): DVKVTQSSRYLVKRTGEKVFLECVQDMDHENMFWYRQDPGLGLRLIYFSYDVKMKEKGDIPEGYSVSREKKERFSLILESASTNQTSMYLCASSLTEQPQHFGDGTRLSIL.

This chain links TRBV11-1 with TRBJ2-7; TRBD2 aligns across 12 bases. Germline loops: CDR1 SGHAT, CDR2 FQDESV (reference sequence). This CDR3 has 18 residues. V trimming: 5 bases; J trimming: 5 bases; junction bases outside the gene matches: 16. Here the CDR3 DNA reads TGTGCCAGCAGCCCGAAAATGAAAACTAGCGGGAGGACCCACGAGCAGTACTTC. Protein product: CASSPKMKTSGRTHEQYF.

In this sample, this clone turned up a few times. The chain uses TRBV19 and TRBJ1-4, with D hard to call. V was clipped by 7 bases and J by 3 bases, with 15 bases between them. CDR3 length: 15 residues. Germline CDR1 LNHDA, CDR2 SQIVND (reference sequence). The CDR3 is CASMKVHGANEKLFF. Here the CDR3 DNA reads TGTGCCAGTATGAAGGTCCATGGGGCTAATGAAAAACTGTTTTTT. Using reference TRBV19 and TRBJ1-4 for the parts outside the CDR3, the full variable domain is DGGITQSPKYLFRKEGQNVTLSCEQNLNHDAMYWYRQDPGQGLRLIYYSQIVNDFQKGDIAEGYSVSREKKESFPLTVTSAQKNPTAFYLCASMKVHGANEKLFFGSGTQLSVL.